This T cell receptor beta chain was sequenced for a study of T cell responses to AZD1222 COVID-19 vaccine. Study-wide context: Whether given at about 4 or about 12 weeks, second doses were pooled.

Remarks on this clone: Its antigen is as yet unknown.

The V end lost 3 bases, the J end lost 0 bases, and 15 bases lay between the germline ends. Germline assignment: CDR1 LGHNA and CDR2 YNFKEQ. The CDR3 length is 17 residues. Repertoires were generated with immunoSEQ multiplex PCR, while TCRdb's copy carries only in-frame clones and drops some. This sample has about 96,000 clones, with approximately 90% found just once. Study results and caveats: Donor demographics were predominantly white British with a female majority; clonal diversity may be underestimated. Recipients of AZD1222 seropositive at baseline numbered only 6 or 7. Vaccine-associated CD4 TCRs ranged over spike, dominating at 160-218 and 743-854.

This TCR derives from an adult in good health. The sequenced sample was peripheral blood, obtained on day 0 of AZD1222 vaccination. The V and J genes are TRBV4-2 and TRBJ1-3; D is possibly TRBD1 (6 bases). CDR3: CASSHGQPGASGNTIYF. The CDR3 DNA sequence: TGTGCCAGCAGCCATGGTCAGCCAGGGGCCTCTGGAAACACCATATATTTT.